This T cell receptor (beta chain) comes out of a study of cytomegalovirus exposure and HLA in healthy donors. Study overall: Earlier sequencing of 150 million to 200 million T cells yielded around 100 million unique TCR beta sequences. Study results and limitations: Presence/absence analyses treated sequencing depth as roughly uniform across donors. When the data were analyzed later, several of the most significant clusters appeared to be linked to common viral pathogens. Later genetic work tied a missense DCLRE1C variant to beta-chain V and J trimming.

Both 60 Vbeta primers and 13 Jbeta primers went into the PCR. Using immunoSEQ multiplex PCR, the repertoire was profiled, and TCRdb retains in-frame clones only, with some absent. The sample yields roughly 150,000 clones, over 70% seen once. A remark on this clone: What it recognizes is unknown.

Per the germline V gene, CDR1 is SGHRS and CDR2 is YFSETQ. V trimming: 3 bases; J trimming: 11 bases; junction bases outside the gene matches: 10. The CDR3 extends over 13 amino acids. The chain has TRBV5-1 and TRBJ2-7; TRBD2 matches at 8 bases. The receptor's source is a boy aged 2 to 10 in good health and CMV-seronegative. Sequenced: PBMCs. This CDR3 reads CASSSIPGGPKYV. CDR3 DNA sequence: TGCGCCAGCAGCTCGATCCCGGGGGGGCCTAAGTACGTC.